The 18 T cell receptor beta chains reported below all come from one sample, sequenced in a study of blood T cell repertoires in COVID-19. The method was immunoSEQ multiplex PCR; TCRdb's version includes in-frame clones alone and lacks a portion of them. The table has just under 65,000 clones, roughly four fifths seen once. The sequenced material came from peripheral blood. These receptors all come from a human donor in a cohort sampled during active COVID-19.

This clone was counted a few times. The rearrangement links TRBV18 to TRBJ1-4, with 7 bases matching TRBD1. The junction had 7 bases not matched to a gene; V was cut back by 6 bases and J by 6 bases. CDR3 length: 14 amino acids. Germline assignment: CDR1 KGHSH and CDR2 LQKENI. The CDR3 sequence: CASSGADRDEKLFF. DNA for the CDR3: TGTGCCAGCTCGGGTGCAGACAGGGATGAAAAACTGTTTTTT.

The chain has TRBV24-1 and TRBJ1-4, with D hard to call. The CDR3 sequence is 13 residues long. CDR1 and CDR2 from the germline V gene are KGHDR and SFDVKD. V lost 3 bases and J lost 7, with 8 bases in between. DNA of the CDR3: TGTGCCACCAGTGATCCCCCCTTTGAAAAACTGTTTTTT. Translating it yields CATSDPPFEKLFF.

The V and J genes are TRBV9 and TRBJ2-5, with D perhaps TRBD2 (6 bases). The V gene lost 3 bases and the J gene lost 1 base, with 13 bases spanning the gap. The CDR3 spans 15 residues. Looked up from germline, CDR1 is SGDLS and CDR2 is YYNGEE. The CDR3 is CASSGGRSRQETQYF. In nucleotides, the CDR3 is TGTGCCAGCAGCGGGGGGAGGAGCCGCCAAGAGACCCAGTACTTC. The variable domain in full, with the rest retrieved from reference TRBV9 and TRBJ2-5, is DSGVTQTPKHLITATGQRVTLRCSPRSGDLSVYWYQQSLDQGLQFLIQYYNGEERAKGNILERFSAQQFPDLHSELNLSSLELGDSALYFCASSGGRSRQETQYFGPGTRLLVL.

J is TRBJ2-7 and V is TRBV18; 9 bases line up with TRBD1. CDR3 length: 14 residues. Per germline, CDR1 KGHSH and CDR2 LQKENI. V dropped 3 bases and J dropped 3; count of bases not matched to a gene: 3. The CDR3 loop is CASSPTGGNYEQYF. The CDR3 region has the DNA TGTGCCAGCTCACCGACAGGGGGAAACTACGAGCAGTACTTC.

V is TRBV5-5 and J is TRBJ1-5; 8 bases are shared with TRBD1. The CDR3 length is 15 residues. With 3 bases clipped from V and 4 bases from J, the junction kept 6 bases outside the gene matches. Germline assignment: CDR1 SGHKS and CDR2 YYEKEE (reference sequence). CDR3 DNA: TGTGCCAGCAGCTCTTTTAGACAGGGGAATCAGCCCCAGCATTTT. Translated: CASSSFRQGNQPQHF.

This chain connects TRBV6-5 to TRBJ1-3; D is ambiguous. CDR1 is MNHEY and CDR2 is SVGAGI in the germline V gene. CDR3 length equals 14 residues. V was pared by 5 bases and J by 8 bases, with 16 bases between. The CDR3 bases are TGTGCCAGCAGTCACACGGGTGTCGGGGACACCATATATTTT. Protein sequence: CASSHTGVGDTIYF.

J is TRBJ2-6 and V is TRBV5-1; TRBD1 matches 11 bases. The CDR3 covers 17 residues. V gave up 7 bases and J gave up 4 bases; unmatched junction bases: 10. Germline CDR1 SGHRS, CDR2 YFSETQ. CDR3 loop: CASRLGQGARGANVLTF. CDR3 DNA: TGCGCCAGCCGCCTCGGACAGGGGGCGCGGGGGGCCAACGTCCTGACTTTC.

The count of this clone is one. The V gene is TRBV30, the J gene TRBJ1-5; weak D call: TRBD1 (5 bases). The CDR3 totals 14 residues. Germline CDR1 is GTSNPN and CDR2 is SVGIG (reference sequence). V gave up 0 bases and J gave up 6 bases, with 12 bases separating them. The CDR3 region is CAWSVRGWAQPQHF. In nucleotides, the CDR3 is TGTGCCTGGAGTGTACGGGGGTGGGCTCAGCCCCAGCATTTT.

This chain joins TRBV12-3 or TRBV12-4 and TRBJ2-7; TRBD2 aligns across 12 bases. This CDR3 has 13 residues. J gave up 5 bases and V 6 bases, and 2 bases lay outside the gene matches. CDR3 sequence (DNA): TGTGCCAGCAGACTAGCGGGGGGCAACGAGCAGTACTTC. Translation gives CASRLAGGNEQYF.

CDR3 nucleotide sequence: TGTGCCAGCAGTTCCACCCGGTGGACTAGCGGGGCCCCCCAGCAGTTCTTC. This encodes CASSSTRWTSGAPQQFF. The chain recombines TRBV11-2 with TRBJ2-1, with TRBD2 matching over 12 bases. In germline, CDR1 is SGHAT, CDR2 FQNNGV. This CDR3 contains 17 residues. Trimming cost V 6 bases and J 11 bases; bases outside gene matches: 17.

In this sample, this clone turned up many times. The chain uses TRBV2 and TRBJ1-2; no clear D. Germline CDR1 is SNHLY and CDR2 is FYNNEI. Trimming left V 3 bases short and J 8 bases short, with 7 bases between. This CDR3 comprises 11 residues. The CDR3 sequence: CASSDGRGYTF. The CDR3 nucleotides are TGTGCCAGCAGTGATGGGCGAGGCTACACCTTC.

The genes are TRBV7-8 and TRBJ1-4; D perhaps matches TRBD1 (5 bases). CDR3 length: 15 amino acids. The V gene lost 2 bases and the J gene lost 5 bases, with 12 bases spanning the gap. The germline CDR1 and CDR2 sequences are SGHVS and FQNEAQ. CDR3 in amino acids: CASSLLGQENEKLFF. The CDR3 DNA reads as TGTGCCAGCAGCTTACTCGGACAAGAAAATGAAAAACTGTTTTTT. The full variable domain, its missing parts supplied by reference TRBV7-8 and TRBJ1-4, is GAGVSQSPRYKVAKRGQDVALRCDPISGHVSLFWYQQALGQGPEFLTYFQNEAQLDKSGLPSDRFFAERPEGSVSTLKIQRTQQEDSAVYLCASSLLGQENEKLFFGSGTQLSVL.

To note about this clone: The same CDR3 is also encoded by other DNA sequences in this sample. The chain joins TRBV5-1 to TRBJ1-4; tentatively, D is TRBD1 (6 bases). This CDR3 spans 14 amino acids. V was clipped by 4 bases and J by 5 bases, with 12 bases between them. Germline V gene data show CDR1 as SGHRS and CDR2 as YFSETQ. CDR3 in amino acids: CASSLGQPNEKLFF. Written as DNA, the CDR3 is TGCGCCAGCAGCCTCGGACAGCCGAATGAAAAACTGTTTTTT. Together with reference TRBV5-1 and TRBJ1-4, the CDR3 gives the full variable domain: KAGVTQTPRYLIKTRGQQVTLSCSPISGHRSVSWYQQTPGQGLQFLFEYFSETQRNKGNFPGRFSGRQFSNSRSEMNVSTLELGDSALYLCASSLGQPNEKLFFGSGTQLSVL.

This sequence joins TRBV19 and TRBJ2-2, with TRBD1 matching 7 bases. J gave up 4 bases and V 7 bases, and 6 bases lay outside the gene matches. Germline V CDR1 and CDR2: LNHDA, SQIVND (reference sequence). This CDR3 comprises 14 residues. This CDR3 reads CASKQGISTGELFF. CDR3 nucleotides: TGTGCCAGTAAACAGGGGATAAGCACCGGGGAGCTGTTTTTT.

The chain carries TRBV30 and TRBJ2-7, with 7 bases fitting TRBD1. V lost 3 bases, J lost 3 bases, and 5 bases stayed unmatched. In germline, CDR1 is GTSNPN, CDR2 SVGIG (reference sequence). The CDR3 covers 13 residues. DNA for the CDR3: TGTGCCTGGAGAAACTCAGGGGGCTACGAGCAGTACTTC. Its protein product is CAWRNSGGYEQYF.

For this clone: The junction differs from germline at one of its ends, possibly a read error. The CDR3: CASRFSARGANTEAFF. Written as DNA, the CDR3 is TGTGCCAGCCGCTTCTCGGCAAGGGGCGCGAACACTGAAGCTTTCTTT. The genes are TRBV5-5 and TRBJ1-1, with a weak D call TRBD1 (5 bases). The CDR3 loop spans 16 amino acids. The germline V gene encodes CDR1 SGHKS and CDR2 YYEKEE (reference sequence).

The J gene is TRBJ2-3, the V gene TRBV18; weak D call: TRBD2 (5 bases). The V gene lost 3 bases and the J gene lost 5 bases, with 6 bases spanning the gap. The length of the CDR3 is 12 residues. Germline V lookup: CDR1 KGHSH, CDR2 LQKENI. The CDR3 reads CASSPSGDTQYF. The CDR3 DNA follows: TGTGCCAGCTCACCGAGCGGAGATACGCAGTATTTT.

The chain employs TRBV7-3 and TRBJ2-2; tentative D call: TRBD2 (5 bases). The CDR3 extends over 13 amino acids. The V gene's germline CDR1 is SGHTA and CDR2 FQGTGA. V lost 1 base and J lost 6, with 6 bases in between. The CDR3 sequence is CASSLNSAGELFF. The CDR3 DNA reads TGTGCCAGCAGCTTAAATAGCGCCGGGGAGCTGTTTTTT.